These 5 T cell receptor beta chains were sequenced from one sample in a study of T cell clonality in common variable immunodeficiency. Study findings and constraints: Common variable immunodeficiency TCR beta sequences reportedly had fewer deletions and N-nucleotide insertions.

These receptors' antigens are unknown. The protocol was immunoSEQ multiplex PCR, while the TCRdb copy is restricted to in-frame clones and leaves out a portion. The sample holds fewer than 25,000 clones, and no clone turns up only once. Sample: peripheral blood mononuclear cells. These TCRs come from a human donor with common variable immunodeficiency.

This clone occurred many times. The read ends 3 residues early relative to the CDR3; the germline J gene fills the gap. This chain links TRBV25-1 with TRBJ2-6; perhaps TRBD1 as D (6 bases). The germline CDR1 and CDR2 sequences are MGHDK and SYGVNS. V shed 2 bases and J shed 0 bases, with 17 bases lying between them. The CDR3 contains 19 residues. CDR3 DNA (partial): TGTGCCAGCAGTGAAAACCGGGCAGGGGTGCGCTCTGGGGCCAACGTC. It translates to CASSENRAGVRSGANV. The CDR3, in full, reads CASSENRAGVRSGANVLTF.

A few counts support this clone. The observed sequence ends 3 residues before the CDR3 terminus, with the missing tail filled in from the germline J gene. V usage is TRBV18 and J usage is TRBJ2-5; D call uncertain. Germline V gives CDR1 KGHSH, CDR2 LQKENI. The V end lost 3 bases, the J end lost 2 bases, and 10 bases lay between the germline ends. This CDR3 has 14 amino acids. CDR3 loop: CASSPGHQQETQYF. CDR3 DNA (partial): TGTGCCAGCTCACCGGGCCACCAACAAGAGACC.

With regard to this clone: The read finishes 3 residues shy of the CDR3 end, and the germline J gene is used to complete it. The rearrangement joins TRBV7-2 to TRBJ2-3; D remains unclear. Trimming shortened V by 4 bases and J by 4 bases, and 3 bases separated the two germline ends. Germline assignment: CDR1 SGHTA and CDR2 FQGNSA. The CDR3 runs 11 residues. CDR3 DNA (partial): TGTGCCAGCAGCTCAGCAGATACG. It encodes CASSSADT. The full CDR3 is CASSSADTQYF.

This clone showed up many times. The read ends 3 residues before the CDR3 terminus; that terminus is restored from the germline J gene. The chain employs TRBV2 and TRBJ1-2; 7 bases line up with TRBD1. There are 11 residues in the CDR3. V dropped 9 bases and J dropped 6; count of bases not matched to a gene: 4. Germline V gives CDR1 SNHLY, CDR2 FYNNEI. Partial CDR3 DNA: TGTGCCAGGGGACAGTTGAATGGC. This codes for CARGQLNG. The entire CDR3 protein is CARGQLNGYTF. Supplemented by reference TRBV2 and TRBJ1-2, the full variable domain reads EPEVTQTPSHQVTQMGQEVILRCVPISNHLYFYWYRQILGQKVEFLVSFYNNEISEKSEIFDDQFSVERPDGSNFTLKIRSTKLEDSAMYFCARGQLNGYTFGSGTRLTVV.

About this clone itself: The CDR3 is cut off 3 residues early in the read; its end comes from the germline J gene. The V and J genes are TRBV6-2 or TRBV6-3 and TRBJ1-6; D perhaps matches TRBD1 (5 bases). CDR3 length equals 13 residues. V dropped 2 bases and J dropped 7 bases, with 6 bases sitting between them. The V gene's germline CDR1 is MNHEY and CDR2 SVGEGT. The sequenced part of the CDR3 DNA is TGTGCCAGCAGTTACGCAGGGAATTCACCC. It translates to CASSYAGNSP. The CDR3 in its entirety is CASSYAGNSPLHF.